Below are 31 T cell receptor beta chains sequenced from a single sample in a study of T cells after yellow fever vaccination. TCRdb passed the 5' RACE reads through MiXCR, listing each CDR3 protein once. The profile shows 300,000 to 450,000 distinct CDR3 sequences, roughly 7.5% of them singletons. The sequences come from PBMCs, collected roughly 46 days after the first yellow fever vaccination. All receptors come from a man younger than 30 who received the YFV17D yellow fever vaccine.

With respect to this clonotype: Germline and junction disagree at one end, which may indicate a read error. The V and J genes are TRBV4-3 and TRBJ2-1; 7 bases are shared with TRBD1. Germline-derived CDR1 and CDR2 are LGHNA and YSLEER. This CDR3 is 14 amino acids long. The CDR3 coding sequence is TGCGCCAACAGCCAGGAGACAGGGCGCAATGAGCAGTTCTTC. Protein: CANSQETGRNEQFF.

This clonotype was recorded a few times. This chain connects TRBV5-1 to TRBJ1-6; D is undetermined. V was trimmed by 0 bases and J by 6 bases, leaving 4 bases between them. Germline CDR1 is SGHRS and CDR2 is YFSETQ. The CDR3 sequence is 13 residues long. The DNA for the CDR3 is TGCGCCAGCAGCTTGGAACCTAATTCACCCCTCCACTTT. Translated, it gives CASSLEPNSPLHF.

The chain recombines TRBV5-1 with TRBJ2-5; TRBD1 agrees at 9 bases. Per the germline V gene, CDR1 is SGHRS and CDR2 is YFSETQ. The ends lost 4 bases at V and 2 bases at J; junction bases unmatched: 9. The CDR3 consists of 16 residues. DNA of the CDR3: TGCGCCAGCAGCATTACAGGGGGCGCGGGACAAGAGACCCAGTACTTC. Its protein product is CASSITGGAGQETQYF.

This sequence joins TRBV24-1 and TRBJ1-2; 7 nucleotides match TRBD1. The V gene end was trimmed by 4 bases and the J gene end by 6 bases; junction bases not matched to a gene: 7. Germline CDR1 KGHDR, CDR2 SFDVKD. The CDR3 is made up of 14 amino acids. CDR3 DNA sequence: TGTGCCACCAGTGACCATACAGGGGTCCATGGCTACACCTTC. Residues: CATSDHTGVHGYTF.

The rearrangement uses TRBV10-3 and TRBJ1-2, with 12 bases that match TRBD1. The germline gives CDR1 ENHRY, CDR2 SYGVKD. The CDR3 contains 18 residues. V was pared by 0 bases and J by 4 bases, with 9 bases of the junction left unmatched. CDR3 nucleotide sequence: TGTGCCATCAGTGAGTCAAAGACCGGGACAGGGGGCCCCTATGGCTACACCTTC. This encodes CAISESKTGTGGPYGYTF.

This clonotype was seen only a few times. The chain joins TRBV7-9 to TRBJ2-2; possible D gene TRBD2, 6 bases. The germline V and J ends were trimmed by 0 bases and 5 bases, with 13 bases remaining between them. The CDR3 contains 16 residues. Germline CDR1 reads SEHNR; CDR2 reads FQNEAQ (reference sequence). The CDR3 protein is CASSLAGAGRTGELFF. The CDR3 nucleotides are TGTGCCAGCAGCTTAGCAGGGGCCGGGAGAACCGGGGAGCTGTTTTTT.

The CDR3 region is CASSWGDDTNTEAFF. The CDR3 DNA reads TGTGCCAGCAGTTGGGGGGATGACACTAACACTGAAGCTTTCTTT. The gene calls are TRBV6-5 and TRBJ1-1, with D possibly being TRBD1 (5 bases). From germline, CDR1 is MNHEY and CDR2 SVGAGI. V was trimmed by 4 bases and J by 2 bases, leaving 14 bases between them. The CDR3 is made up of 15 amino acids.

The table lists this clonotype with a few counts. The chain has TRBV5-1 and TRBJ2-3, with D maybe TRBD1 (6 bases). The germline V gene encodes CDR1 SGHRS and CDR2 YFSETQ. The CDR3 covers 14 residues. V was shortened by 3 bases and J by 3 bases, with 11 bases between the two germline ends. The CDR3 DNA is TGCGCCAGCAGCTGGGGACATCTTACAGATACGCAGTATTTT. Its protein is CASSWGHLTDTQYF.

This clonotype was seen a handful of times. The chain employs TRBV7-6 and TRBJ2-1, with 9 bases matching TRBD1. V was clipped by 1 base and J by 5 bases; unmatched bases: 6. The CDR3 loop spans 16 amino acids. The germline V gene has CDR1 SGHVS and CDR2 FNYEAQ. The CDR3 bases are TGTGCCAGCAGCTTAGACAGGGGGCGCCGGGACAATGAGCAGTTCTTC. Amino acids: CASSLDRGRRDNEQFF.

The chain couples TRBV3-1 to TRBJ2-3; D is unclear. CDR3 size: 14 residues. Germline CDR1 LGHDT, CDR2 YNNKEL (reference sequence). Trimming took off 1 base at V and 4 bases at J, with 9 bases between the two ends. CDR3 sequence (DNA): TGTGCCAGCAGCCAAGGGGTAATGTCAGATACGCAGTATTTT. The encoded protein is CASSQGVMSDTQYF.

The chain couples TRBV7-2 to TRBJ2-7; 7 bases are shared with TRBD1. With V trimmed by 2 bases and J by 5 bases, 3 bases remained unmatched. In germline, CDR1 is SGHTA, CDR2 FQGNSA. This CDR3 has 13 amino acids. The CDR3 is CASSLYRGDEQYV. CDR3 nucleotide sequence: TGTGCCAGCAGCTTATACAGGGGCGACGAGCAGTACGTC.

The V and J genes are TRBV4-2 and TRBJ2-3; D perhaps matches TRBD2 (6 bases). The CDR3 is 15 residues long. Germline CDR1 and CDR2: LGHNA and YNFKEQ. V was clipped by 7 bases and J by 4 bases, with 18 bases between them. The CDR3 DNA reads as TGTGCCAGCACCCAGCAACCTAGCGCGGCAGATACGCAGTATTTT. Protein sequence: CASTQQPSAADTQYF.

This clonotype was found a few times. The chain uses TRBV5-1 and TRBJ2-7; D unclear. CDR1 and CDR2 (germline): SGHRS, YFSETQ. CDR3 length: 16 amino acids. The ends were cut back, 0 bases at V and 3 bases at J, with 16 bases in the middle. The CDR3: CASSLELRSTGYEQYF. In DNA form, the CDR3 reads TGCGCCAGCAGCTTGGAGTTAAGGTCCACCGGCTACGAGCAGTACTTC.

CDR3 sequence reads: CATSREGWRSETQYF. The CDR3 DNA is TGTGCCACCAGCAGAGAGGGGTGGAGGTCAGAGACCCAGTACTTC. V is TRBV15 and J is TRBJ2-5, with a possible D match to TRBD2 (5 bases). The CDR3 is 15 amino acids. Germline-derived CDR1 and CDR2 are LNHNV and YYDKDF (reference sequence). The V gene lost 0 bases and the J gene lost 4 bases, with 12 bases spanning the gap.

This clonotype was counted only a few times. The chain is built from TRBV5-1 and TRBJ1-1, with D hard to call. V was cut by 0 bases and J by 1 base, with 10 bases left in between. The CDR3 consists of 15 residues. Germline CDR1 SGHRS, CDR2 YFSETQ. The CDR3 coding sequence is TGCGCCAGCAGCTTGGAAGGCCCCACGAACACTGAAGCTTTCTTT. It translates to CASSLEGPTNTEAFF.

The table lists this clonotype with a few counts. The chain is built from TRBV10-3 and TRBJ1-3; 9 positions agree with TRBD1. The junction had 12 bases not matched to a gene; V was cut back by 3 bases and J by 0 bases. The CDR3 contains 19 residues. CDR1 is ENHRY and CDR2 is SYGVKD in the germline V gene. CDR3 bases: TGTGCCATCAGTGAAACCGGGACAGGGTACGCAGTCTCTGGAAACACCATATATTTT. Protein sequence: CAISETGTGYAVSGNTIYF.

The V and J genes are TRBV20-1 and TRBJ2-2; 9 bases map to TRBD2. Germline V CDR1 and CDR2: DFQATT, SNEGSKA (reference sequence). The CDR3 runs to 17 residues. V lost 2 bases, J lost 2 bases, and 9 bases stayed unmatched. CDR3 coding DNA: TGCAGTGCTAGACCCAAACTAGCGGGCCGTAACACCGGGGAGCTGTTTTTT. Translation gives CSARPKLAGRNTGELFF.

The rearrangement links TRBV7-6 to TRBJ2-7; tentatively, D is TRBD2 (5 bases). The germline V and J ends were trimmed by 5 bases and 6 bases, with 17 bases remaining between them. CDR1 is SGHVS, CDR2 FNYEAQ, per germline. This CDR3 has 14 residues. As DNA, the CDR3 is TGTGCCAGCAGCCGCAGCGGAAATAATATCGAGCAGTACTTC. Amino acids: CASSRSGNNIEQYF.

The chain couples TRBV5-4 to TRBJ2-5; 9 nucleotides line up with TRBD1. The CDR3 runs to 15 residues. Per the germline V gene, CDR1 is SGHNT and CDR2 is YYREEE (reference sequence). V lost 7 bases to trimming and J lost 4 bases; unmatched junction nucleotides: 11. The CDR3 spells CASHLDRGAGETQYF. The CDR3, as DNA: TGTGCCAGCCATTTAGACAGGGGGGCGGGAGAGACCCAGTACTTC.

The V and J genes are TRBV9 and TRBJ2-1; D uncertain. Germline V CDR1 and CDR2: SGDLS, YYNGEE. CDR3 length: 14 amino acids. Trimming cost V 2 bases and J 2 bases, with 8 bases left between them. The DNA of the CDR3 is TGTGCCAGCAGCGTCTCCCAACCCTACAATGAGCAGTTCTTC. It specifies CASSVSQPYNEQFF.

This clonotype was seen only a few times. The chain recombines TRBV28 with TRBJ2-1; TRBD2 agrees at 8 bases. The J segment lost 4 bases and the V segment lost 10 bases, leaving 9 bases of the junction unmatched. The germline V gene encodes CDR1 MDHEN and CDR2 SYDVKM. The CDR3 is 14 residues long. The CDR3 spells CATFFAGGYNEQFF. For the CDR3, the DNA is TGTGCCACCTTCTTCGCGGGGGGTTACAATGAGCAGTTCTTC.

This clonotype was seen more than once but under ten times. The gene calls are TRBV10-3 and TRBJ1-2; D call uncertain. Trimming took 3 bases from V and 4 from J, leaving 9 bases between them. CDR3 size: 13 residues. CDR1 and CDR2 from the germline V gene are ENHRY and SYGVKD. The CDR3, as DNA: TGTGCCATCAGTGATATGATGATCTATGGCTACACCTTC. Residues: CAISDMMIYGYTF.

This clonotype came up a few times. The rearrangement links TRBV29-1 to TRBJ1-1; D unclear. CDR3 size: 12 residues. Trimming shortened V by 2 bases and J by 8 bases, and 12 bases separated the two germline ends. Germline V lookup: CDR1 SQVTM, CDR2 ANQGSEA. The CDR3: CSVETNSDEAFF. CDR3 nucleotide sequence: TGCAGCGTTGAAACGAACTCAGACGAAGCTTTCTTT.

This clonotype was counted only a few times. The CDR3 sequence: CASRQAGATDTQYF. The CDR3 DNA follows: TGTGCCAGCAGACAAGCGGGGGCGACAGATACGCAGTATTTT. The chain joins TRBV7-6 to TRBJ2-3, with TRBD2 matching over 8 bases. This CDR3 has 14 amino acids. Germline values: CDR1 SGHVS, CDR2 FNYEAQ. The V gene end was trimmed by 6 bases and the J gene end by 3 bases; junction bases not matched to a gene: 5. Based on the CDR3 plus reference TRBV7-6 and TRBJ2-3, the full variable domain is GAGVSQSPRYKVTKRGQDVALRCDPISGHVSLYWYRQALGQGPEFLTYFNYEAQQDKSGLPNDRFSAERPEGSISTLTIQRTEQRDSAMYRCASRQAGATDTQYFGPGTRLTVL.

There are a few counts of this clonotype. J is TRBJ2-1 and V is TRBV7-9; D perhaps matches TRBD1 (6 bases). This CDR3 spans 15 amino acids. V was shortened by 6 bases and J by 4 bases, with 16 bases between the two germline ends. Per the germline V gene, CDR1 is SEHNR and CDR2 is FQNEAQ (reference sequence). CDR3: CASRSLDTGYNEQFF. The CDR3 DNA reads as TGTGCCAGCAGATCGCTGGATACAGGGTACAATGAGCAGTTCTTC.

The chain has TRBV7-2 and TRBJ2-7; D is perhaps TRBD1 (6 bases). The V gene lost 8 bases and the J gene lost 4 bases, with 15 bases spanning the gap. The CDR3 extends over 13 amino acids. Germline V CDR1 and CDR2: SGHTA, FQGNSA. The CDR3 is CASPPGETYEQYF. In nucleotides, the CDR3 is TGTGCCAGCCCTCCAGGGGAGACGTACGAGCAGTACTTC.

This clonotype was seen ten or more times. The CDR3 coding sequence is TGTGCCATCAGTGAGTCAGGGAGGAAAGAGCAGTACGTC. It yields the protein CAISESGRKEQYV. The chain carries TRBV10-3 and TRBJ2-7; tentatively, D is TRBD2 (6 bases). The CDR3 sequence is 13 residues long. Germline-derived CDR1 and CDR2 are ENHRY and SYGVKD. Between the trimmed V and J ends, which lost 0 bases and 7 bases, there was a span of 10 bases.

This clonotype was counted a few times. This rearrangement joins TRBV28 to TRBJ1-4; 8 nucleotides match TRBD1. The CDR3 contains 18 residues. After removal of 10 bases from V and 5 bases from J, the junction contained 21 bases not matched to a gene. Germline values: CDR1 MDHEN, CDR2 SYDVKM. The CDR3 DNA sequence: TGTGCCACCCGACCCCGGCGCTTCGCAGGGGGCCGGAATGAAAAACTGTTTTTT. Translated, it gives CATRPRRFAGGRNEKLFF.

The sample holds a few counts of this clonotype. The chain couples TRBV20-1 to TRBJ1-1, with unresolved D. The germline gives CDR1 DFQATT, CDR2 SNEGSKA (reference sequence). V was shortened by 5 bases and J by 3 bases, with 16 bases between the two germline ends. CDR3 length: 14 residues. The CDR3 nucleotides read TGCAGTGCTGATTTTGAGGGAAGTGACACTGAAGCTTTCTTT. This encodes CSADFEGSDTEAFF.

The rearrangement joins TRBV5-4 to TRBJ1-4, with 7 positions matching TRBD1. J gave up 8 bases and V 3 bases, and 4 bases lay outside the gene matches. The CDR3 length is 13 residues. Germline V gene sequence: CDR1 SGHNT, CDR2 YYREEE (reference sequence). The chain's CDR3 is CASSSGQEEKLFF. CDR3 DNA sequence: TGTGCCAGCAGCTCAGGACAGGAAGAAAAACTGTTTTTT.

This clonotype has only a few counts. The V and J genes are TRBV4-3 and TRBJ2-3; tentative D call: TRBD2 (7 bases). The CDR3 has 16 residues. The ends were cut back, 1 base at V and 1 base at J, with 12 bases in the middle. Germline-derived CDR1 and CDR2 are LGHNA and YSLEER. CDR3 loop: CASSQGWGGGTDTQYF. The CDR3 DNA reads TGCGCCAGCAGCCAAGGTTGGGGGGGCGGCACAGATACGCAGTATTTT.